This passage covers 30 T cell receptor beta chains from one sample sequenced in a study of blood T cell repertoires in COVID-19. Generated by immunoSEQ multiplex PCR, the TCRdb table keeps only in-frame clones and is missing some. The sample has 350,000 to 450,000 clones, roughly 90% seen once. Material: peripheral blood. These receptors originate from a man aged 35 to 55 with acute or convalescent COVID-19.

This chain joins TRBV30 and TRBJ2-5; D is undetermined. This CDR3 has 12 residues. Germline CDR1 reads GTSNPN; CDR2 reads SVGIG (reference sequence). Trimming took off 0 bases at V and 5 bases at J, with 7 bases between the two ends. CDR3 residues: CAWSVSRETQYF. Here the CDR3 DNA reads TGTGCCTGGAGTGTATCCCGGGAGACCCAGTACTTC.

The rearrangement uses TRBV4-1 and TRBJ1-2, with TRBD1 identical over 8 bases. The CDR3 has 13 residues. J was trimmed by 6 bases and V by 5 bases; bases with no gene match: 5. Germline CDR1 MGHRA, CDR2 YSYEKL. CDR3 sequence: CASSFDRGDGYTF. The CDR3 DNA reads TGCGCCAGCAGCTTCGACAGGGGTGATGGCTACACCTTC.

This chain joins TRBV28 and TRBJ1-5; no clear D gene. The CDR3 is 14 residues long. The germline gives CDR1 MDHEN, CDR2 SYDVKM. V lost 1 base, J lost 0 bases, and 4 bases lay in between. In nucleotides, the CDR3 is TGTGCCAGCAGTTTATTCGGTAGCAATCAGCCCCAGCATTTT. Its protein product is CASSLFGSNQPQHF.

CDR3 coding DNA: TGTGCCAGCAGTGAAGAATCGGTTCTTGGCCGGGGGGTAAACATTCAGTACTTC. Translating gives CASSEESVLGRGVNIQYF. The V gene is TRBV6-1, the J gene TRBJ2-4; 7 nucleotides line up with TRBD2. V shed 1 base, J shed 6 bases, and the junction held 15 bases outside the gene matches. The CDR3 runs 18 residues. Germline CDR1 reads MNHNS; CDR2 reads SASEGT.

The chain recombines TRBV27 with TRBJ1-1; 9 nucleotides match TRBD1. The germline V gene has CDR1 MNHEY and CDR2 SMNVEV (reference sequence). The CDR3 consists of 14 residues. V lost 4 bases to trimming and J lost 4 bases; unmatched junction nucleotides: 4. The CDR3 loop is CASSWDRESTEAFF. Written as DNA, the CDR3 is TGTGCCAGCAGTTGGGACAGGGAGTCCACTGAAGCTTTCTTT.

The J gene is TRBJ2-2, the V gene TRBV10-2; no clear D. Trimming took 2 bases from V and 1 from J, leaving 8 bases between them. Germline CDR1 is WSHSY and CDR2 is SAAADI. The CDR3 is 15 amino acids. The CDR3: CASSEVDWNTGELFF. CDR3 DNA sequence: TGCGCCAGCAGTGAGGTAGACTGGAACACCGGGGAGCTGTTTTTT.

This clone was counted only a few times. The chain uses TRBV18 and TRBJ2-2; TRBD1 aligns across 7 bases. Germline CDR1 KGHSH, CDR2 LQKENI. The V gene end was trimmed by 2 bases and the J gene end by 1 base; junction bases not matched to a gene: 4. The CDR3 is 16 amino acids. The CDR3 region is CASSPVRGRNTGELFF. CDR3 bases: TGTGCCAGCTCACCAGTCAGGGGGAGGAACACCGGGGAGCTGTTTTTT.

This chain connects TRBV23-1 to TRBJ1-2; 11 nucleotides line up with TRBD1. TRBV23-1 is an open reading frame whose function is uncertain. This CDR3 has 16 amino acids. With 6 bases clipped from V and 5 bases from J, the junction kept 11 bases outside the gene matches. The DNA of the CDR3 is TGCGCCAGCAGCAAACCGCCGGACAGGGGGCTTTATGGCTACACCTTC. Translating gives CASSKPPDRGLYGYTF.

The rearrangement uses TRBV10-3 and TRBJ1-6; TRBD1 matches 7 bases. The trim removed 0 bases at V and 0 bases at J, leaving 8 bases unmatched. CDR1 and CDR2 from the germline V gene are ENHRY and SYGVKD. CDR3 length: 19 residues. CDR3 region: CAISESTLGTDSYNSPLHF. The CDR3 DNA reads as TGTGCCATCAGTGAGTCGACTCTTGGGACAGACTCCTATAATTCACCCCTCCACTTT.

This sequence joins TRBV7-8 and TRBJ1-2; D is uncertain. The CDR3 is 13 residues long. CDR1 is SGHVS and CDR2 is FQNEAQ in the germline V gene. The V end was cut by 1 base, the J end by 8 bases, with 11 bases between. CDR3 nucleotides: TGTGCCAGCAGCTTAGATAGGACTAGGGGCTACACCTTC. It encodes CASSLDRTRGYTF.

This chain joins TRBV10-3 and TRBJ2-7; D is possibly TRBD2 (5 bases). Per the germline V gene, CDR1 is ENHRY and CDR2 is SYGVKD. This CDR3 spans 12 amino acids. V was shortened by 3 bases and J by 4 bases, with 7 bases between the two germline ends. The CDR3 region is CAISDGEYEQYF. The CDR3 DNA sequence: TGTGCCATCAGTGATGGGGAGTACGAGCAGTACTTC.

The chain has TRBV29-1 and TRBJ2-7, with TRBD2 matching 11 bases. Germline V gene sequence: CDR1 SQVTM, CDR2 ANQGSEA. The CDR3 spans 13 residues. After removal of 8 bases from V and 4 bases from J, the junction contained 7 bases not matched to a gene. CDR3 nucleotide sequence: TGCAGCTGTAGCGGGGGGGCGAGATACGAGCAGTACTTC. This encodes CSCSGGARYEQYF.

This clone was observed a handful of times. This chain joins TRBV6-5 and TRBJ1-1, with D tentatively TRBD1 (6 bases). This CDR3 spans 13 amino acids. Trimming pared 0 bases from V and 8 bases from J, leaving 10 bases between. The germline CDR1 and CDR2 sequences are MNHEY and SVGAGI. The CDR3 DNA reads TGTGCCAGCAGTTACTCGCCGGGGACAGAAGCTTTCTTT. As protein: CASSYSPGTEAFF.

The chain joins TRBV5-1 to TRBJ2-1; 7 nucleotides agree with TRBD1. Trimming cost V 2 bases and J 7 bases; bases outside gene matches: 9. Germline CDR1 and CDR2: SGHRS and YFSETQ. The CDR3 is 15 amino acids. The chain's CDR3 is CASSLTGQTKNEQFF. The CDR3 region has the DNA TGCGCCAGCAGCTTAACGGGACAGACGAAGAATGAGCAGTTCTTC.

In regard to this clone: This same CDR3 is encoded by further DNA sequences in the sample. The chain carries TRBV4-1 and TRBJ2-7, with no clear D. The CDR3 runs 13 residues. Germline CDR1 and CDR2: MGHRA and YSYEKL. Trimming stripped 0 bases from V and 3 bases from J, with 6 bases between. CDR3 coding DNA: TGCGCCAGCAGCCAAGATCGCGGCTACGAGCAGTACTTC. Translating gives CASSQDRGYEQYF.

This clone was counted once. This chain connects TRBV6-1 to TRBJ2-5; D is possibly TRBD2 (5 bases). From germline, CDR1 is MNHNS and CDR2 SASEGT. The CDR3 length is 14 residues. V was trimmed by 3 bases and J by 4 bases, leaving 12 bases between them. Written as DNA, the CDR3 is TGTGCCAGCAGTGACCCGACTACAAGAGAGACCCAGTACTTC. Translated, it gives CASSDPTTRETQYF.

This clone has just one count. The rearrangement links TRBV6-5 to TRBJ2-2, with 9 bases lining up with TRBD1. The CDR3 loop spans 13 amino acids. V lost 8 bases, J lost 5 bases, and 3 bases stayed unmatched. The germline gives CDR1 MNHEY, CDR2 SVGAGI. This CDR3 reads CASGTGWTGELFF. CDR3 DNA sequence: TGTGCCAGCGGGACAGGGTGGACCGGGGAGCTGTTTTTT.

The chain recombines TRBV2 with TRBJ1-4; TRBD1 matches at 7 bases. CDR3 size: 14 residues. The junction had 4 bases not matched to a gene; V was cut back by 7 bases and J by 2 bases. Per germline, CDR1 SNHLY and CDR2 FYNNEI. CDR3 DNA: TGTGCCAGCATTCCGGGACAGACTAATGAAAAACTGTTTTTT. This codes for CASIPGQTNEKLFF.

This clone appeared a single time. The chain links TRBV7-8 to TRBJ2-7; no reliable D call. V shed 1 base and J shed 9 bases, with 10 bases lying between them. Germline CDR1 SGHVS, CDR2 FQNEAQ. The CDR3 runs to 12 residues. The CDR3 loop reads CASSLGEERQYF. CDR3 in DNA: TGTGCCAGCAGCTTAGGAGAGGAAAGGCAGTACTTC.

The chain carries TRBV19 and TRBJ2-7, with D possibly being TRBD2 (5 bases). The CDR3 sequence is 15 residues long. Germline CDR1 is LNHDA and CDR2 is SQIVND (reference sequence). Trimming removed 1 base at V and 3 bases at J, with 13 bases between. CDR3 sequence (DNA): TGTGCCAGTAGTATAGGGGGTTTTGGACTCTACGAGCAGTACTTC. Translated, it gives CASSIGGFGLYEQYF. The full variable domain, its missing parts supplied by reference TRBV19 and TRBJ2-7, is DGGITQSPKYLFRKEGQNVTLSCEQNLNHDAMYWYRQDPGQGLRLIYYSQIVNDFQKGDIAEGYSVSREKKESFPLTVTSAQKNPTAFYLCASSIGGFGLYEQYFGPGTRLTVT.

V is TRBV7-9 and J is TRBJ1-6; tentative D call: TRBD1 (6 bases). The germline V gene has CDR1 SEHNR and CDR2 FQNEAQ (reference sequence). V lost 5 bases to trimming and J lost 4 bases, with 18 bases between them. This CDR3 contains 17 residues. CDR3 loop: CASSQMWQGLYNSPLHF. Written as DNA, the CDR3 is TGTGCCAGCAGCCAAATGTGGCAGGGGCTTTATAATTCACCCCTCCACTTT.

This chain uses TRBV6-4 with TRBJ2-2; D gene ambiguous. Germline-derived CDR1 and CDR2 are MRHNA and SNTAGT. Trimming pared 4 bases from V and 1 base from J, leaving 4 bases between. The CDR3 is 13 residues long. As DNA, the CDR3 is TGTGCCAGCAGTGCAGGGAACACCGGGGAGCTGTTTTTT. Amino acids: CASSAGNTGELFF.

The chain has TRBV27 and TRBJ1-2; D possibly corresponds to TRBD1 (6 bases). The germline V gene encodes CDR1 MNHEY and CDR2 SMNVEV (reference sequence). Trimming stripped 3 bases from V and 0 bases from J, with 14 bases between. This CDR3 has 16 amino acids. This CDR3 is CASSLSSGAANYGYTF. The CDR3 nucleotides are TGTGCCAGCAGTTTGTCCTCAGGGGCGGCTAACTATGGCTACACCTTC.

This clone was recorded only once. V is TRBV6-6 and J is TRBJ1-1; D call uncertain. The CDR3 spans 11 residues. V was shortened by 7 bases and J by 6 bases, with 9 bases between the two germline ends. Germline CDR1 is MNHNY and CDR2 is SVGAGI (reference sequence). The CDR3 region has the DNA TGTGCCAGCACCCCCGGAGCTGAAGCTTTCTTT. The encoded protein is CASTPGAEAFF.

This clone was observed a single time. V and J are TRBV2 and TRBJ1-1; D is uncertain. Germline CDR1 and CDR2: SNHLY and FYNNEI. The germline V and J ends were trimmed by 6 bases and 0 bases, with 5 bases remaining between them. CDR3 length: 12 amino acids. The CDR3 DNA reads TGTGCCAGCAGGGAGATGAACACTGAAGCTTTCTTT. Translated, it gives CASREMNTEAFF.

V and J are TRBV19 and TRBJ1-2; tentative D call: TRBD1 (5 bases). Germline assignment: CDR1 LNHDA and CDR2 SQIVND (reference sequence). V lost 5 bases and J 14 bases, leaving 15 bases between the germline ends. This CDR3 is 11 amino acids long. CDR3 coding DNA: TGTGCCAGTAGTCCGGGGACTTATTTAACCTTC. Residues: CASSPGTYLTF.

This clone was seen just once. As DNA, the CDR3 is TGTGCCAGCACCTTACGCGGGGGTTTGAATCAGCCCCAGCATTTT. Encoded protein: CASTLRGGLNQPQHF. V is TRBV27 and J is TRBJ1-5, with D maybe TRBD1 (5 bases). The germline V gene has CDR1 MNHEY and CDR2 SMNVEV (reference sequence). The CDR3 is 15 amino acids. V lost 7 bases and J lost 4, with 17 bases in between.

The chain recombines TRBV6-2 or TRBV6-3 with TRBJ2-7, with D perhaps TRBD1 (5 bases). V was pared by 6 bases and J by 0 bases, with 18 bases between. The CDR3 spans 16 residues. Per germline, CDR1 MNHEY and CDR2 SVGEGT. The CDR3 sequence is CASSQLTRGSSYEQYF. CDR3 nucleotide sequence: TGTGCCAGCAGCCAACTAACAAGGGGCAGCTCCTACGAGCAGTACTTC.

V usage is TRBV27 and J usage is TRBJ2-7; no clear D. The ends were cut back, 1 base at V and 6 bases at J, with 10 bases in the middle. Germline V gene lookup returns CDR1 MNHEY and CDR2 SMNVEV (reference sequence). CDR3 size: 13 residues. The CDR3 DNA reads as TGTGCCAGCAGTTTATGCGCAACGTGCGAGCAGTACTTC. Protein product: CASSLCATCEQYF.

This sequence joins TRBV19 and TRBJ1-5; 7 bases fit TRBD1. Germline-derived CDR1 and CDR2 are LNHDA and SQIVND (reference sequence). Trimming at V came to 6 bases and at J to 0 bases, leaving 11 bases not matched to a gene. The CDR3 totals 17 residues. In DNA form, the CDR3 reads TGTGCCAGTAGCTCCACAGGGGAAGGGGCTAGCAATCAGCCCCAGCATTTT. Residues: CASSSTGEGASNQPQHF.